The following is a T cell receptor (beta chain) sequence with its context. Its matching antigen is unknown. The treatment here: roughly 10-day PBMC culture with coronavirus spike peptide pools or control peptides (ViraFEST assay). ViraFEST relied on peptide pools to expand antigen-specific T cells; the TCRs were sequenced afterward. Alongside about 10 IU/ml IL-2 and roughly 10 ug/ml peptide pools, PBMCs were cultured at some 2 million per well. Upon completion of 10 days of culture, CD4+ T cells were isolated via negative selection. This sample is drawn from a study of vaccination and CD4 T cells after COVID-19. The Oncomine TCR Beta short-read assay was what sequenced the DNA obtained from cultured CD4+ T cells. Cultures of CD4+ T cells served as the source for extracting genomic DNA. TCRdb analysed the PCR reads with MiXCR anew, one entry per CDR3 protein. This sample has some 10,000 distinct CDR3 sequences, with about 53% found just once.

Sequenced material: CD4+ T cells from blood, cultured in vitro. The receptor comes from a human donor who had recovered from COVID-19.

CDR3 nucleotide sequence: TGCAGTGCTAGTACGGGGACAGCCAAAAACATTCAGTACTTC. Its protein product is CSASTGTAKNIQYF. J is TRBJ2-4 and V is TRBV20-1; D tentatively reads TRBD1 or TRBD2 (5 bases each). V shed 3 bases and J shed 0 bases, with 9 bases lying between them. This CDR3 spans 14 amino acids. Per germline, CDR1 DFQATT and CDR2 SNEGSKA (reference sequence).